Each of the 25 T cell receptor beta chains below was sequenced from the same sample in a study of OX40 agonist ivuxolimab in advanced cancers. Assay used: immunoSEQ multiplex PCR; TCRdb lists only in-frame clones, some missing. Of about 92,000 clones in the sample, about nine tenths were seen once. Sequenced here: CD4+ or CD8+ T cells sorted from blood, sampled in a trial of the OX40 agonist ivuxolimab. These receptors were collected from an adult with an advanced solid tumor such as melanoma, head and neck, liver or kidney cancer.

This clone was seen a single time. This chain links TRBV7-2 with TRBJ1-5; D is possibly TRBD1 (6 bases). Germline-derived CDR1 and CDR2 are SGHTA and FQGNSA. CDR3 length: 13 residues. V lost 2 bases and J 5 bases, leaving 7 bases between the germline ends. This CDR3 reads CASSLRQDQPQHF. The CDR3 DNA follows: TGTGCCAGCAGCTTACGACAGGATCAGCCCCAGCATTTT.

This sequence joins TRBV6-5 and TRBJ1-5; D remains unclear. Germline assignment: CDR1 MNHEY and CDR2 SVGAGI. V lost 8 bases, J lost 4 bases, and 18 bases lay in between. This CDR3 spans 15 amino acids. The CDR3 sequence is CASRGSLRGNQPQHF. CDR3 nucleotide sequence: TGTGCCAGCCGTGGTAGCCTAAGAGGAAATCAGCCCCAGCATTTT.

This chain uses TRBV30 with TRBJ2-3; D is ambiguous. Germline V gene data show CDR1 as GTSNPN and CDR2 as SVGIG (reference sequence). Trimming cost V 3 bases and J 0 bases, with 4 bases left between them. The CDR3 contains 12 residues. CDR3 residues: CAWRISTDTQYF. The CDR3 region has the DNA TGTGCCTGGAGAATTAGCACAGATACGCAGTATTTT.

The chain recombines TRBV18 with TRBJ2-3, with a tentative D call TRBD2 (5 bases). CDR3 length equals 16 residues. V gave up 4 bases and J gave up 1 base, with 15 bases separating them. Germline V gene sequence: CDR1 KGHSH, CDR2 LQKENI. The CDR3 spells CASSLGGVRGTDTQYF. The CDR3, as DNA: TGTGCCAGCTCACTAGGAGGAGTTCGGGGCACAGATACGCAGTATTTT.

This CDR3 is CASSRMFQAAEQYF. The CDR3 DNA reads as TGTGCCAGCAGCCGCATGTTTCAGGCAGCCGAGCAGTACTTC. V is TRBV5-4 and J is TRBJ2-7, with D unresolved. Germline CDR1 reads SGHNT; CDR2 reads YYREEE (reference sequence). The CDR3 totals 14 residues. Trimming removed 4 bases at V and 6 bases at J, with 17 bases between.

The chain has TRBV7-3 and TRBJ1-5, with no clear D. Deletions cut 4 bases from V and 2 bases from J, with 18 bases between. The CDR3 runs to 17 residues. CDR1 is SGHTA and CDR2 is FQGTGA in the germline V gene. DNA of the CDR3: TGTGCCAGCAGCTGGATAATTTTTCCGTCAGGCAATCAGCCCCAGCATTTT. Amino acids: CASSWIIFPSGNQPQHF.

This clone appeared a few times. CDR3 region: CASSQIPGGPIGELFF. As DNA, the CDR3 is TGCGCCAGCAGCCAAATTCCTGGAGGGCCGATCGGGGAGCTGTTTTTT. The chain combines TRBV4-1 with TRBJ2-2; D is perhaps TRBD2 (6 bases). CDR3 length: 16 amino acids. V gave up 2 bases and J gave up 7 bases, with 17 bases separating them. CDR1 and CDR2 from the germline V gene are MGHRA and YSYEKL.

The rearrangement links TRBV5-3 to TRBJ2-3; no reliable D call. TRBV5-3 is given ORF status, its function remaining uncertain. Trimming removed 0 bases from V and 10 bases from J, with 21 bases in between. This CDR3 is 16 amino acids long. CDR3 protein: CARSLGNRWQIRSQYF. The DNA of the CDR3 is TGTGCCAGAAGCTTGGGTAACCGCTGGCAGATACGATCGCAGTATTTT.

The chain is built from TRBV6-5 and TRBJ1-4, with 10 bases lining up with TRBD1. J lost 8 bases, V lost 5 bases, and 8 bases had no gene match. Germline-derived CDR1 and CDR2 are MNHEY and SVGAGI. CDR3 length: 15 residues. This CDR3 reads CASSARDRGGEKLFF. DNA for the CDR3: TGTGCCAGCAGTGCCAGGGACAGGGGCGGGGAAAAACTGTTTTTT.

The chain joins TRBV28 to TRBJ1-5; 11 bases map to TRBD1. The CDR3 spans 13 residues. Trimming took 11 bases from V and 11 from J; bases not matched to a gene: 11. Germline V gene sequence: CDR1 MDHEN, CDR2 SYDVKM. CDR3 in amino acids: CAVTGQGVQAQHF. The CDR3 DNA sequence: TGTGCCGTCACGGGACAGGGGGTACAAGCCCAGCATTTT.

This chain connects TRBV28 to TRBJ2-4, with 10 bases that match TRBD2. Germline CDR1 is MDHEN and CDR2 is SYDVKM. V shed 4 bases, J shed 0 bases, and the junction held 6 bases outside the gene matches. The CDR3 contains 17 residues. As DNA, the CDR3 is TGTGCCAGCAGTTCCGCGGGACTAGCGATAGCCAAAAACATTCAGTACTTC. This translates into CASSSAGLAIAKNIQYF.

This sequence joins TRBV5-5 and TRBJ2-7, with TRBD1 matching over 8 bases. From germline, CDR1 is SGHKS and CDR2 YYEKEE (reference sequence). The V and J ends lost 4 bases and 3 bases, in that order; junction bases with no gene match: 9. The CDR3 spans 15 residues. The CDR3 bases are TGTGCCAGCAGCCGGACAGGGATCGGTGGCTACGAGCAGTACTTC. Its protein is CASSRTGIGGYEQYF.

Here the CDR3 reads CASSTQQGEAGNTIYF. The DNA for the CDR3 is TGTGCCAGCAGCACCCAACAGGGCGAGGCTGGAAACACCATATATTTT. The rearrangement joins TRBV7-9 to TRBJ1-3; tentatively, D is TRBD1 (6 bases). Deletions cut 5 bases from V and 2 bases from J, with 16 bases between. Germline V gene lookup returns CDR1 SEHNR and CDR2 FQNEAQ (reference sequence). The CDR3 is 16 residues long.

The gene calls are TRBV6-6 and TRBJ1-1; D is possibly TRBD1 (5 bases). There are 12 residues in the CDR3. The V end was cut by 2 bases, the J end by 5 bases, with 6 bases between. Germline V lookup: CDR1 MNHNY, CDR2 SVGAGI (reference sequence). CDR3 in amino acids: CASSYGGTEAFF. The CDR3 bases are TGTGCCAGCAGTTACGGGGGGACTGAAGCTTTCTTT.

The chain is built from TRBV9 and TRBJ2-6, with TRBD1 matching over 7 bases. V lost 3 bases to trimming and J lost 4 bases; unmatched junction nucleotides: 13. The V gene's germline CDR1 is SGDLS and CDR2 YYNGEE. The CDR3 covers 18 residues. The CDR3 DNA sequence: TGTGCCAGCAGCGCCCGACAGGGCAGGATGATAGGGGCCAACGTCCTGACTTTC. Its protein is CASSARQGRMIGANVLTF.

The CDR3 nucleotides read TGTGCCAGCAGCTTACCCCTAAACAGGGACAATGAAGCTTTCTTT. Its translation: CASSLPLNRDNEAFF. The rearrangement uses TRBV7-9 and TRBJ1-1; maybe TRBD1 (6 bases). The CDR3 runs 15 residues. V lost 2 bases and J lost 7, with 17 bases in between. Germline loops: CDR1 SEHNR, CDR2 FQNEAQ (reference sequence).

The chain recombines TRBV28 with TRBJ2-1; D unclear. The CDR3 runs to 16 residues. Trimming shortened V by 4 bases and J by 0 bases, and 13 bases separated the two germline ends. CDR1 and CDR2 (germline): MDHEN, SYDVKM. The DNA for the CDR3 is TGTGCCAGCAGTTCTCGACTGGCAAGCTCCTACAATGAGCAGTTCTTC. This translates into CASSSRLASSYNEQFF. Variable domain in full (rest from reference TRBV28 and TRBJ2-1): DVKVTQSSRYLVKRTGEKVFLECVQDMDHENMFWYRQDPGLGLRLIYFSYDVKMKEKGDIPEGYSVSREKKERFSLILESASTNQTSMYLCASSSRLASSYNEQFFGPGTRLTVL.

The gene calls are TRBV5-1 and TRBJ2-1; TRBD2 matches 11 bases. V shed 5 bases and J 5 bases; nucleotides not matched to a gene: 9. The CDR3 is 16 residues long. Germline CDR1 is SGHRS and CDR2 is YFSETQ. As DNA, the CDR3 is TGCGCCAGCAGTTTCCCTACTAGCGGGAGCAACAATGAGCAGTTCTTC. Residues: CASSFPTSGSNNEQFF. Combining the CDR3 with reference TRBV5-1 and TRBJ2-1 gives the whole variable domain KAGVTQTPRYLIKTRGQQVTLSCSPISGHRSVSWYQQTPGQGLQFLFEYFSETQRNKGNFPGRFSGRQFSNSRSEMNVSTLELGDSALYLCASSFPTSGSNNEQFFGPGTRLTVL.

The genes are TRBV5-1 and TRBJ2-5; 9 bases are a match to TRBD2. Germline CDR1 reads SGHRS; CDR2 reads YFSETQ. V shed 0 bases and J 1 base; nucleotides not matched to a gene: 4. The CDR3 spans 16 residues. The CDR3: CASSLVGGRGQETQYF. CDR3 nucleotide sequence: TGCGCCAGCAGCTTGGTAGGCGGGAGGGGCCAAGAGACCCAGTACTTC. Drawing the rest from reference TRBV5-1 and TRBJ2-5, the complete variable domain is KAGVTQTPRYLIKTRGQQVTLSCSPISGHRSVSWYQQTPGQGLQFLFEYFSETQRNKGNFPGRFSGRQFSNSRSEMNVSTLELGDSALYLCASSLVGGRGQETQYFGPGTRLLVL.

The chain carries TRBV7-9 and TRBJ1-5; 7 nucleotides line up with TRBD1. This CDR3 is 15 amino acids long. V shed 1 base and J 7 bases; nucleotides not matched to a gene: 7. Per germline, CDR1 SEHNR and CDR2 FQNEAQ (reference sequence). CDR3 amino acids: CASSLGQGGEQPQHF. The CDR3 DNA sequence: TGTGCCAGCAGCTTAGGTCAGGGGGGGGAGCAGCCCCAGCATTTT.

J is TRBJ1-3 and V is TRBV28; 10 bases fit TRBD1. This CDR3 spans 14 amino acids. The trim removed 5 bases at V and 6 bases at J, leaving 4 bases unmatched. Per the germline V gene, CDR1 is MDHEN and CDR2 is SYDVKM. CDR3 nucleotides: TGTGCCAGCAGTCCCGGGACAGGGGTAAACACCATATATTTT. It yields the protein CASSPGTGVNTIYF.

This rearrangement joins TRBV6-5 to TRBJ2-7, with 7 bases aligning to TRBD1. J was trimmed by 4 bases and V by 7 bases; bases with no gene match: 7. The CDR3 totals 13 residues. Germline V gives CDR1 MNHEY, CDR2 SVGAGI. The CDR3 DNA is TGTGCCAGCACCCCCGGGACAGCTTACGAGCAGTACTTC. It is translated as CASTPGTAYEQYF.

The CDR3 DNA reads as TGTGCCAGCAGCTTCGGGACAGGGGCTGGTGAAAAACTGTTTTTT. It translates to CASSFGTGAGEKLFF. The rearrangement links TRBV7-9 to TRBJ1-4, with 10 nucleotides matching TRBD1. CDR1 and CDR2 (germline): SEHNR, FQNEAQ (reference sequence). Unmatched junction bases numbered 5, after V lost 3 bases and J lost 7 bases. The CDR3 consists of 15 residues.

The chain has TRBV4-3 and TRBJ2-7; 9 bases align to TRBD2. The germline CDR1 and CDR2 sequences are LGHNA and YSLEER. The V and J ends lost 3 bases and 6 bases, in that order; junction bases with no gene match: 6. The CDR3 runs to 14 residues. The CDR3 DNA reads TGCGCCAGCAGCCAGGCCGGGACTAGCTTCGAGCAGTACTTC. Translating gives CASSQAGTSFEQYF.

This clone showed up just once. This chain links TRBV5-6 with TRBJ1-5; D call uncertain. V shed 3 bases and J shed 6 bases, with 10 bases lying between them. The CDR3 runs to 13 residues. Germline lookup yields CDR1 SGHDT and CDR2 YYEEEE. The CDR3 protein is CASSSTTSQPQHF. The CDR3 DNA sequence: TGTGCCAGCAGCTCAACCACCAGTCAGCCCCAGCATTTT.